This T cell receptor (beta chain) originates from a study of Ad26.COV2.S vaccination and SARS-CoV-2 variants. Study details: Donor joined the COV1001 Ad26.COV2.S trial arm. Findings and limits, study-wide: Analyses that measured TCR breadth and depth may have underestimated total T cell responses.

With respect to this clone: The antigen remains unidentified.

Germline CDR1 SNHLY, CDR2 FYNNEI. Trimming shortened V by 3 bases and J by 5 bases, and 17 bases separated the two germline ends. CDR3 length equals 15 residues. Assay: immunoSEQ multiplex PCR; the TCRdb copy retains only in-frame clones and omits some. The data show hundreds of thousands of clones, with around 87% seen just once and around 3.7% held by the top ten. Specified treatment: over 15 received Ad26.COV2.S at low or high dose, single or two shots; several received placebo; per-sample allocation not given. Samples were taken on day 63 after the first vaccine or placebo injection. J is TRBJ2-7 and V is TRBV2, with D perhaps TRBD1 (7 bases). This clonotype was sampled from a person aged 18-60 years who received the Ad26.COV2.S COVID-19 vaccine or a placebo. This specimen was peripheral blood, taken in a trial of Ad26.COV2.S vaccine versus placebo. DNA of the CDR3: TGTGCCAGCAGTGACGGACAGGAGGGCGGTGACGAGCAGTACTTC. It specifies CASSDGQEGGDEQYF.